This T cell receptor (beta chain) was recovered during a study of shared clonotypes between healthy human individuals. The V gene lost 7 bases and the J gene lost 0 bases, with 19 bases spanning the gap. Per germline, CDR1 LNHDA and CDR2 SQIVND (reference sequence). The CDR3 has 17 amino acids. Clones were sequenced by immunoSEQ multiplex PCR, and TCRdb holds only the in-frame ones, with some missing. The repertoire holds under 2.5 million clones, with 85% to 95% as singletons. The material sequenced was naive CD4+ T cells from PBMCs. The subset: CD45RA+ positively selected. This TCR derives from a man younger than 35 in good health. Some clones in this sample may be carry-over from other donors' samples. The chain couples TRBV19 to TRBJ2-1; either TRBD1 or TRBD2 may fit D (5 bases each). CDR3 coding DNA: TGTGCCAGTATGGGACGAAAACCAACTAGCTCCTACAATGAGCAGTTCTTC. Amino acids: CASMGRKPTSSYNEQFF.